This TCR beta chain is from a study of T-cell reconstitution after alpha-beta-depleted transplantation in children. Researchers prepared the TCRbeta library using unique molecular identifiers, the study reports. MiXCR, applied by TCRdb to the PCR reads, yields one record per CDR3 protein. Of under 75,000 distinct CDR3 sequences listed, roughly a tenth are singletons. Regarding this clonotype: Its specificity is unknown.

Germline V gene data show CDR1 as SGHTA and CDR2 as FQGNSA. The CDR3 spans 13 residues. Trimming removed 1 base at V and 10 bases at J, with 11 bases between. Overall study results and limits: About two months after transplant, alpha-beta T cells reportedly came from several hundred expanded graft clones. T-cell counts and diversity were attributed mostly to newly produced T cells one year after transplant.

This specimen consisted of PBMCs, obtained before TCRalphabeta/CD19-depleted stem cell transplant. The receptor's source is a boy aged 10-17 years with acute myeloid leukemia, due to receive a stem cell transplant. This chain links TRBV7-2 with TRBJ2-1; D unresolved. CDR3 residues: CASSLVQVREQFF. Here the CDR3 DNA reads TGTGCCAGCAGCTTAGTGCAAGTTAGAGAGCAGTTCTTC.